Shown below are 22 T cell receptor beta chains from a single sample sequenced in a study of blood T cell repertoires in COVID-19 (dated by TCRdb to 2018 to 2021). Libraries were constructed by the immunoSEQ multiplex PCR assay. TCRdb's version of the immuneACCESS table is confined to in-frame rearrangements and falls short of the full clone set. An unresolved V gene accounts for under half of the shortfall where checked; the remainder is of unknown origin. The sample records about 280,000 clones, 80% to 85% of which are singletons. The ten biggest clones cover 5% of the sample. The specimen was PBMCs or T cells enriched from blood (not recorded which). These receptors all come from a man between 40 and 49 years old who had been exposed to COVID-19.

The rearrangement links TRBV10-1 to TRBJ2-7, with 8 bases aligning to TRBD1. Germline assignment: CDR1 WNHNN and CDR2 SYGVQD (reference sequence). V dropped 6 bases and J dropped 2; count of bases not matched to a gene: 9. The CDR3 is made up of 15 amino acids. CDR3 coding DNA: TGCGCCAGCAGCGGAGGACAGGGAGGCGCCTACGAGCAGTACTTC. The encoded protein is CASSGGQGGAYEQYF.

The gene calls are TRBV28 and TRBJ1-2; the D is unclear. The CDR3 covers 15 residues. Trimming cost V 3 bases and J 8 bases, with 19 bases left between them. The V gene's germline CDR1 is MDHEN and CDR2 SYDVKM. CDR3 in DNA: TGTGCCAGCAGTTTGCCGTTACGGGGTCAAGGAGGCTACACCTTC. Amino acids: CASSLPLRGQGGYTF.

V gene TRBV30 combines with J gene TRBJ1-1; D is perhaps TRBD1 (5 bases). The V end lost 5 bases, the J end lost 2 bases, and 6 bases lay between the germline ends. The CDR3 is 11 residues long. Per the germline V gene, CDR1 is GTSNPN and CDR2 is SVGIG (reference sequence). DNA of the CDR3: TGTGCCTGGGACAGTAACACTGAAGCTTTCTTT. It is translated as CAWDSNTEAFF.

V gene TRBV10-2 combines with J gene TRBJ2-1; D may be TRBD1 (6 bases). This CDR3 spans 14 amino acids. V was pared by 6 bases and J by 6 bases, with 15 bases between. Germline V gene data show CDR1 as WSHSY and CDR2 as SAAADI. Written as DNA, the CDR3 is TGCGCCAGCAGGCCGACCAGGGGAAGCAATGAGCAGTTCTTC. Its protein is CASRPTRGSNEQFF.

This rearrangement joins TRBV11-2 to TRBJ2-7; D is undetermined. Per germline, CDR1 SGHAT and CDR2 FQNNGV. This CDR3 comprises 15 residues. Trimming stripped 1 base from V and 3 bases from J, with 13 bases between. The CDR3 loop is CASSLVDGAFYEQYF. In nucleotides, the CDR3 is TGTGCCAGCAGCTTAGTCGATGGAGCTTTCTACGAGCAGTACTTC.

The CDR3 nucleotides are TGTGCCAGCAGCCAAGCGGGGAGTAGCGGGAGTCCAGATACGCAGTATTTT. Translating it yields CASSQAGSSGSPDTQYF. The V call is TRBV3-1 (or the pseudogene TRBV3-2), the J call TRBJ2-3, with 9 bases that match TRBD2. The CDR3 is 17 residues long. Germline-derived CDR1 and CDR2 are LGHDT and YNNKEL (reference sequence). Losses at the gene ends were 1 base for V and 4 bases for J; bases not matched to a gene: 9.

The gene calls are TRBV5-1 and TRBJ2-3; D is possibly TRBD1 (6 bases). From germline, CDR1 is SGHRS and CDR2 YFSETQ. Trimming took off 4 bases at V and 3 bases at J, with 15 bases between the two ends. The CDR3 is made up of 15 amino acids. CDR3: CASSPLEGETDTQYF. In DNA form, the CDR3 reads TGCGCCAGCAGCCCCCTTGAGGGGGAGACAGATACGCAGTATTTT.

The rearrangement joins TRBV7-9 to TRBJ1-2; D is unresolved. There are 14 residues in the CDR3. V lost 1 base, J lost 8 bases, and 14 bases lay in between. Germline V gene data show CDR1 as SEHNR and CDR2 as FQNEAQ (reference sequence). DNA for the CDR3: TGTGCCAGCAGCTTAGGGTCTAGAACGACCGGCTACACCTTC. The encoded protein is CASSLGSRTTGYTF. Combining the CDR3 with reference TRBV7-9 and TRBJ1-2 gives the whole variable domain DTGVSQNPRHKITKRGQNVTFRCDPISEHNRLYWYRQTLGQGPEFLTYFQNEAQLEKSRLLSDRFSAERPKGSFSTLEIQRTEQGDSAMYLCASSLGSRTTGYTFGSGTRLTVV.

The V call is TRBV30, the J call TRBJ1-5, with 9 bases aligning to TRBD1. V lost 3 bases and J lost 5; bases outside the gene matches: 8. Germline values: CDR1 GTSNPN, CDR2 SVGIG (reference sequence). This CDR3 has 15 amino acids. The CDR3 here is CAWRPQGAKDQPQHF. CDR3 DNA sequence: TGTGCCTGGAGACCACAGGGGGCGAAAGATCAGCCCCAGCATTTT. Together with reference TRBV30 and TRBJ1-5, the CDR3 gives the full variable domain: SQTIHQWPATLVQPVGSPLSLECTVEGTSNPNLYWYRQAAGRGLQLLFYSVGIGQISSEVPQNLSASRPQDRQFILSSKKLLLSDSGFYLCAWRPQGAKDQPQHFGDGTRLSIL.

CDR3 residues: CASSLMTGIRNTIYF. Here the CDR3 DNA reads TGTGCCAGCAGCTTGATGACAGGAATTAGAAACACCATATATTTT. The chain is built from TRBV7-9 and TRBJ1-3; D is perhaps TRBD1 (6 bases). Looked up from germline, CDR1 is SEHNR and CDR2 is FQNEAQ (reference sequence). The CDR3 extends over 15 amino acids. The ends were cut back, 3 bases at V and 5 bases at J, with 14 bases in the middle. The full variable domain, completed using reference TRBV7-9 and TRBJ1-3, is DTGVSQNPRHKITKRGQNVTFRCDPISEHNRLYWYRQTLGQGPEFLTYFQNEAQLEKSRLLSDRFSAERPKGSFSTLEIQRTEQGDSAMYLCASSLMTGIRNTIYFGEGSWLTVV.

This clone was counted between two and nine times. V and J are TRBV27 and TRBJ2-5, with 15 bases identical to TRBD2. There are 19 residues in the CDR3. The ends lost 3 bases at V and 5 bases at J; junction bases unmatched: 13. Germline CDR1 and CDR2: MNHEY and SMNVEV (reference sequence). CDR3 sequence reads: CASSFSFGTSGRRGETQYF. The CDR3 coding sequence is TGTGCCAGCAGTTTTAGTTTTGGGACTAGCGGGAGGAGGGGGGAGACCCAGTACTTC.

The chain couples TRBV7-9 to TRBJ2-1; 14 positions match TRBD2. CDR1 and CDR2 (germline): SEHNR, FQNEAQ (reference sequence). V dropped 5 bases and J dropped 8; count of bases not matched to a gene: 8. The CDR3 is 16 amino acids. Here the CDR3 DNA reads TGTGCCAGCAGCCCTCGGACTAGCGGGAGGATCGATGAGCAGTTCTTC. It translates to CASSPRTSGRIDEQFF.

The chain couples TRBV4-2 to TRBJ2-7; D is unresolved. CDR3 size: 13 residues. V shed 0 bases and J shed 4 bases, with 7 bases lying between them. Germline assignment: CDR1 LGHNA and CDR2 YNFKEQ. CDR3 nucleotide sequence: TGTGCCAGCAGCCAAGAGATGCAGTACGAGCAGTACTTC. Protein product: CASSQEMQYEQYF.

As to this clone: An end of the junction does not agree with germline; a read error may underlie this. The chain recombines TRBV19 with TRBJ2-7; the D is unclear. Per germline, CDR1 LNHDA and CDR2 SQIVND (reference sequence). The CDR3 totals 12 residues. This CDR3 is CASSLDNYEQYF. The CDR3 nucleotides are TGTGCCAGTAGTCTAGACAACTACGAGCAGTACTTC. The complete variable domain, with remaining parts taken from reference TRBV19 and TRBJ2-7, reads DGGITQSPKYLFRKEGQNVTLSCEQNLNHDAMYWYRQDPGQGLRLIYYSQIVNDFQKGDIAEGYSVSREKKESFPLTVTSAQKNPTAFYLCASSLDNYEQYFGPGTRLTVT.

This sequence joins TRBV7-8 and TRBJ2-7; TRBD2 is a possible D gene (6 bases). Germline CDR1 SGHVS, CDR2 FQNEAQ. The V end lost 5 bases, the J end lost 3 bases, and 17 bases lay between the germline ends. The CDR3 sequence is 15 residues long. The CDR3 DNA reads TGTGCCAGCAGCGTAGGGACCGGGGGTTTCTACGAGCAGTACTTC. Amino acid sequence: CASSVGTGGFYEQYF.

This clone was seen once. The rearrangement links TRBV7-9 to TRBJ2-2; a weak D match, TRBD2 (6 bases). Germline CDR1 is SEHNR and CDR2 is FQNEAQ (reference sequence). With 0 bases removed from V and 4 bases from J, the gap between germline ends came to 15 bases. This CDR3 comprises 17 residues. CDR3 protein: CASSLASSWDFTGELFF. In DNA, the CDR3 is TGTGCCAGCAGCTTAGCCTCTTCGTGGGACTTCACCGGGGAGCTGTTTTTT.

The rearrangement links TRBV12-3 or TRBV12-4 to TRBJ2-1; the D is unclear. Trimming stripped 6 bases from V and 10 bases from J, with 10 bases between. CDR3 length: 11 residues. The CDR3 DNA reads as TGTGCCAGCAGCTCGACCGGGGAGCAGTTCTTC. As protein: CASSSTGEQFF.

This clone was recorded a few times. The chain recombines TRBV2 with TRBJ1-6; tentatively, D is TRBD1 (5 bases). Deletions cut 8 bases from V and 8 bases from J, with 16 bases between. The length of the CDR3 is 14 residues. Germline lookup yields CDR1 SNHLY and CDR2 FYNNEI. CDR3 sequence (DNA): TGTGCCAGCCTCACTGACAGAGACTATTCACCCCTCCACTTT. It codes for CASLTDRDYSPLHF.

This clone was counted only a few times. V gene TRBV4-2 combines with J gene TRBJ2-1, with D possibly matching TRBD2 (5 bases). With 2 bases removed from V and 6 bases from J, the gap between germline ends came to 14 bases. CDR3 length: 15 amino acids. CDR1 and CDR2 from the germline V gene are LGHNA and YNFKEQ. The CDR3 loop reads CASSQLAPALNEQFF. The CDR3 coding sequence is TGTGCCAGCAGCCAACTAGCTCCCGCTCTCAATGAGCAGTTCTTC.

This clone was observed a few times. J is TRBJ2-2 and V is TRBV2; possibly TRBD2 for D (5 bases). With 2 bases removed from V and 5 bases from J, the gap between germline ends came to 12 bases. From germline, CDR1 is SNHLY and CDR2 FYNNEI. This CDR3 comprises 15 residues. CDR3 nucleotides: TGTGCCAGCAGTGAAATTCGGGATAAAACCGGGGAGCTGTTTTTT. It specifies CASSEIRDKTGELFF.

In its sample, this clone was seen once. The chain is built from TRBV24-1 and TRBJ2-1; 10 nucleotides align to TRBD2. Germline V lookup: CDR1 KGHDR, CDR2 SFDVKD. The V segment lost 2 bases and the J segment 8 bases; nucleotides outside the gene matches: 20. CDR3 length: 20 amino acids. The CDR3 nucleotides read TGTGCCACCAGTGATTCGGGGGTGACAAACCCAGCGGGAGGGAGCCATGAGCAGTTCTTC. As protein: CATSDSGVTNPAGGSHEQFF.

The chain couples TRBV28 to TRBJ1-2, with D possibly being TRBD1 (5 bases). V lost 6 bases and J 3 bases, leaving 11 bases between the germline ends. Germline V CDR1 and CDR2: MDHEN, SYDVKM. The CDR3 sequence is 13 residues long. CDR3 amino acids: CASSPQEDYGYTF. CDR3 DNA: TGTGCCAGCAGCCCACAGGAAGACTATGGCTACACCTTC.